This record looks at one T cell receptor beta chain sequence and its context. Its antigen remains unknown. The data derive from a study of cytomegalovirus exposure and HLA in healthy donors. Study results and caveats: CMV serostatus alone was available as immune exposure information. TCR beta V- and J-gene trimming was later associated with a missense DCLRE1C variant.

Each donor's status was that of a healthy bone marrow donor. PCR primers comprised 60 Vbeta and 13 Jbeta primers. Repertoires were generated with immunoSEQ multiplex PCR, while TCRdb's copy carries only in-frame clones and drops some. The sample holds roughly 200,000 clones; roughly four fifths are singletons and the top ten take 1.9%. Trimming pared 0 bases from V and 4 bases from J, leaving 7 bases between. The CDR3 contains 14 residues. From germline, CDR1 is LGHNA and CDR2 YNFKEQ. Material for sequencing was PBMCs. This chain joins TRBV4-2 and TRBJ2-1; TRBD2 might be the D (5 bases). This sequence was found in a man aged 30 to 39 in good health and CMV-seronegative. The CDR3: CASSQDRGYNEQFF. As DNA, the CDR3 is TGTGCCAGCAGCCAAGATCGCGGGTACAATGAGCAGTTCTTC.